This T cell receptor (beta chain) comes out of a study of OX40 agonist ivuxolimab in advanced cancers. The overall study: Recorded diagnoses for dose-escalation patients were hepatocellular carcinoma, melanoma, renal cell or head and neck cancer.

V was shortened by 4 bases and J by 0 bases, with 25 bases between the two germline ends. Germline CDR1 is LGHNA and CDR2 is YSLEER. The CDR3 totals 20 residues. Some clones are missing from TCRdb's copy, which holds only in-frame ones; the method was immunoSEQ multiplex PCR. The sample lists approximately 30,000 clones, around nine tenths occurring once. This receptor was taken from an adult with an advanced solid tumor such as melanoma, head and neck, liver or kidney cancer. The chain combines TRBV4-3 with TRBJ2-1; no clear D gene. The source material was CD4+ or CD8+ T cells sorted from blood, sampled in a trial of the OX40 agonist ivuxolimab. The CDR3 here is CASSRYGQDASWSSYNEQFF. In DNA, the CDR3 is TGCGCCAGCAGCCGCTATGGGCAGGACGCCTCGTGGAGCTCCTACAATGAGCAGTTCTTC.